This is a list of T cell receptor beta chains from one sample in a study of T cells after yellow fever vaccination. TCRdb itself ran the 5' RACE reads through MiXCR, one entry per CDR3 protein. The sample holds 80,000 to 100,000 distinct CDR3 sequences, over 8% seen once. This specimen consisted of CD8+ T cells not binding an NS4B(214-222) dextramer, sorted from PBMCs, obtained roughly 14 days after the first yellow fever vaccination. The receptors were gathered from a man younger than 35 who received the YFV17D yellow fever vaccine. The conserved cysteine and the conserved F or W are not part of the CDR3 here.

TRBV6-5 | ASSYDPENYEQY
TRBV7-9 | ASSSPRGAETQY
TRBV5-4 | ASSLGGQRWGKDTQY
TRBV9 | ASSAPAGYGEQF
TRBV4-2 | ASSQDGAENQPQH
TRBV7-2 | ASSSLGTRAPDTQY
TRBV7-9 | ASSPPLGTVYEQY
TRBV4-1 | ASSQAAFANTGELF
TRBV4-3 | ASSQFDRDLTGELF
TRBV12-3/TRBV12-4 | ATDHSGANVLT
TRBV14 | ASSQDWDPDTQY
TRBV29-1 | SVEETGQGARETQY
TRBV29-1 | SGWGEGSSSYNEQF
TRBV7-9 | ASSNWTATNEKLF